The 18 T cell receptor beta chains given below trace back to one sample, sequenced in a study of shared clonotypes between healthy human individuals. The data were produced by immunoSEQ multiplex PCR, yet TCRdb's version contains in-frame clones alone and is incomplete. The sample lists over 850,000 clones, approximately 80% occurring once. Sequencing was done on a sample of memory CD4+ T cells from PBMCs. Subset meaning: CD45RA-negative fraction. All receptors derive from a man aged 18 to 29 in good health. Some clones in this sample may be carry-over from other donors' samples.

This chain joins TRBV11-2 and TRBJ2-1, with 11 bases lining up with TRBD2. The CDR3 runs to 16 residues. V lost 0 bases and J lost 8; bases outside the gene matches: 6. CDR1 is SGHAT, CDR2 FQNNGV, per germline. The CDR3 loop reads CASSLEGGLADDEQFF. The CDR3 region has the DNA TGTGCCAGCAGCTTAGAGGGGGGACTAGCGGACGATGAGCAGTTCTTC.

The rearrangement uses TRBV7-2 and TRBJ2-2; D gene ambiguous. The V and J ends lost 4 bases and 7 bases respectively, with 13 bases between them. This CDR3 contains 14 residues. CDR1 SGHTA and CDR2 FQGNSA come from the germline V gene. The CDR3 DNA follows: TGTGCCAGCAGCTCGGATAGCCGGAGCGGGGAGCTGTTTTTT. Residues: CASSSDSRSGELFF.

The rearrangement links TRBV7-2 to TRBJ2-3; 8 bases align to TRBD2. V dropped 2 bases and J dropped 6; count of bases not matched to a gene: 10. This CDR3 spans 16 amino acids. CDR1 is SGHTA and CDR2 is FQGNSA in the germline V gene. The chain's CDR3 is CASSLKAGTRRDTQYF. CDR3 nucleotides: TGTGCCAGCAGCTTAAAGGCCGGGACTAGAAGGGATACGCAGTATTTT.

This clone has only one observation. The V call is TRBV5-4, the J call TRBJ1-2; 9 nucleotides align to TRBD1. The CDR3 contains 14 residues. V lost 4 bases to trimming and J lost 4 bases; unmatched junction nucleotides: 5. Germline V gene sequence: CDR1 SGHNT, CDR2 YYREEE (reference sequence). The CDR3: CASSPGQGPYGYTF. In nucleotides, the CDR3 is TGTGCCAGCAGCCCGGGACAGGGACCCTATGGCTACACCTTC.

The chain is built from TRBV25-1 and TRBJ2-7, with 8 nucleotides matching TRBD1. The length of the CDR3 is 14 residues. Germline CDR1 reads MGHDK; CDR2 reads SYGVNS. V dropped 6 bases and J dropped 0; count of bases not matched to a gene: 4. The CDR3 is CASSRTGSSYEQYF. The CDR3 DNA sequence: TGTGCCAGCAGCAGGACAGGGAGCTCCTACGAGCAGTACTTC.

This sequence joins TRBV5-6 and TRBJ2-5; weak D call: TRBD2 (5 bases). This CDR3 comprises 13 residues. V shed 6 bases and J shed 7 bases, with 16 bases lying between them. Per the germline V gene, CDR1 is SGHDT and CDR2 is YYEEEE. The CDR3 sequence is CASTLRGLGTQYF. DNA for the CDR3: TGTGCCAGCACCCTCCGTGGACTCGGGACCCAGTACTTC. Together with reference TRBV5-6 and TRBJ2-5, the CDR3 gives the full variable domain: DAGVTQSPTHLIKTRGQQVTLRCSPKSGHDTVSWYQQALGQGPQFIFQYYEEEERQRGNFPDRFSGHQFPNYSSELNVNALLLGDSALYLCASTLRGLGTQYFGPGTRLLVL.

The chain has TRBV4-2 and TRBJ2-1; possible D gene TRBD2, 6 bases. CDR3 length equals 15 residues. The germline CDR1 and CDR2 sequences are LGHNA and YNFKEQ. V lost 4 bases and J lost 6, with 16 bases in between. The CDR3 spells CASSLIGSGVNEQFF. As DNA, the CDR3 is TGTGCCAGCAGCCTCATCGGGAGTGGGGTCAATGAGCAGTTCTTC.

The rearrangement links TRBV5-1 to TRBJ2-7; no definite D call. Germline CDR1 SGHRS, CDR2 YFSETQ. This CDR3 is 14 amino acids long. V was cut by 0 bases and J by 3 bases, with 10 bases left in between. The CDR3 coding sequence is TGCGCCAGCAGCTTGGCCGCGTCATACTACGAGCAGTACTTC. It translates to CASSLAASYYEQYF.

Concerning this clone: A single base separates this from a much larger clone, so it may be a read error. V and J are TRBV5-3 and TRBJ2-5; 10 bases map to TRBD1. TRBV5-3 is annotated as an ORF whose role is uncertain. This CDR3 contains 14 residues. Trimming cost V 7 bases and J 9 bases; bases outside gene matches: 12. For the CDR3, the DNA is TGTGCCAGAGGGCCCGGGACAGGGGAAATGGCCCAGTACTTC. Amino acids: CARGPGTGEMAQYF.

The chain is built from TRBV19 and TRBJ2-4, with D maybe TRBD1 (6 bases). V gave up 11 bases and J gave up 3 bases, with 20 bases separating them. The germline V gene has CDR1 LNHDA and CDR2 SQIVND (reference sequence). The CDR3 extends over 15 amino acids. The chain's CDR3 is CAPNGTPCGKNIQYF. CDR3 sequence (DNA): TGTGCCCCAAACGGGACACCTTGCGGCAAAAACATTCAGTACTTC. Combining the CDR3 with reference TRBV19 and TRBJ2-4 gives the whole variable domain DGGITQSPKYLFRKEGQNVTLSCEQNLNHDAMYWYRQDPGQGLRLIYYSQIVNDFQKGDIAEGYSVSREKKESFPLTVTSAQKNPTAFYLCAPNGTPCGKNIQYFGAGTRLSVL.

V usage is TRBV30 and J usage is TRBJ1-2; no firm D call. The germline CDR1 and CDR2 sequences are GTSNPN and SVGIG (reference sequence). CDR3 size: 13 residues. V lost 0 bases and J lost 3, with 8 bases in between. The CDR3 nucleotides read TGTGCCTGGAGTGTATCCTCTTACTATGGCTACACCTTC. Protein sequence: CAWSVSSYYGYTF.

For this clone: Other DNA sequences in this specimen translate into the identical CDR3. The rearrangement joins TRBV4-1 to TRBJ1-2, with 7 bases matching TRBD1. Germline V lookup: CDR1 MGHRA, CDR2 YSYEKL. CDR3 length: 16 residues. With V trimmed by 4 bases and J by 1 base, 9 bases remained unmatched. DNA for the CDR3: TGCGCCAGCAGCCCTGGGACAGCTAGGGGTAACTATGGCTACACCTTC. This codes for CASSPGTARGNYGYTF.

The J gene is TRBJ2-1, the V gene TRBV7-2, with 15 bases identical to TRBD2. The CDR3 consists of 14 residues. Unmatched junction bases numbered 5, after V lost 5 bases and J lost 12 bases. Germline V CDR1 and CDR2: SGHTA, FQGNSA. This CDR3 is CASSGGLAGGPQFF. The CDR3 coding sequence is TGTGCCAGCAGCGGGGGACTAGCGGGAGGCCCGCAGTTCTTC.

CDR3 sequence (DNA): TGTGCCAGCAGTGAATCGGGGCAGCGACCCTACGAGCAGTACTTC. Protein: CASSESGQRPYEQYF. The gene calls are TRBV6-1 and TRBJ2-7, with D perhaps assigned TRBD1 or TRBD2 (5 bases each). V lost 2 bases and J lost 2, with 13 bases in between. There are 15 residues in the CDR3. Germline V gene lookup returns CDR1 MNHNS and CDR2 SASEGT.

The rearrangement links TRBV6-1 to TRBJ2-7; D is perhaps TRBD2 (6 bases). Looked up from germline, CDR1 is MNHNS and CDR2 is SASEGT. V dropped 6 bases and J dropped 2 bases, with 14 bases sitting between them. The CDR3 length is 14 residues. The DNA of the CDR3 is TGTGCCAGCAGGGGGGGTCCGGGGCCCTACGAGCAGTACTTC. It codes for CASRGGPGPYEQYF.

CDR3 amino acids: CASSPLIVGGNGAFF. The CDR3 DNA is TGCGCCAGCAGCCCTTTAATAGTGGGCGGCAACGGAGCTTTCTTT. The V and J genes are TRBV4-1 and TRBJ1-1; unclear D gene. V dropped 4 bases and J dropped 10 bases, with 22 bases sitting between them. This CDR3 has 15 amino acids. Germline values: CDR1 MGHRA, CDR2 YSYEKL.

The CDR3 sequence: CASSQARSIYF. In nucleotides, the CDR3 is TGTGCCAGCAGCCAAGCTCGTTCCATATATTTT. The gene calls are TRBV14 and TRBJ1-3; D unclear. The germline V gene has CDR1 SGHDN and CDR2 FVKESK. The V and J ends lost 1 base and 11 bases respectively, with 6 bases between them. The CDR3 is made up of 11 amino acids.

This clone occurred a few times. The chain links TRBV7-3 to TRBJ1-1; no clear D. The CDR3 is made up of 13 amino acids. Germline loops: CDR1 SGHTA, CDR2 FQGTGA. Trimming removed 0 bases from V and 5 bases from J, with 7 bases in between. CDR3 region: CASSLTLGTEAFF. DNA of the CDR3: TGTGCCAGCAGCTTAACGTTGGGGACTGAAGCTTTCTTT.